These 15 T cell receptor beta chains were all obtained from the same sample, sequenced in a study of blood T cells in healthy people across ages. A second roughly 6 to 12 cycle PCR used barcoded and J-beta primers. TCRdb passed the 5' RACE reads through MiXCR, listing each CDR3 protein once. The data show about 830,000 distinct CDR3 sequences, about 62% seen once. The sample taken for sequencing was blood. These receptors all come from a man aged 25 to 40 in good health.

V is TRBV20-1 and J is TRBJ2-5, with D possibly TRBD2 on 6 matching bases. Germline loops: CDR1 DFQATT, CDR2 SNEGSKA (reference sequence). The CDR3 covers 12 residues. The V end was cut by 3 bases, the J end by 5 bases, with 10 bases between. DNA for the CDR3: TGCAGTGCTAGGACTAGTTCGGAGACCCAGTACTTC. It encodes CSARTSSETQYF.

The chain combines TRBV25-1 with TRBJ2-3; D is tentatively TRBD1 or TRBD2 (6 bases each). V was trimmed by 7 bases and J by 6 bases, leaving 17 bases between them. The CDR3 contains 14 residues. Germline-derived CDR1 and CDR2 are MGHDK and SYGVNS. For the CDR3, the DNA is TGTGCCAGCATGGAAGGGGGGCGGTGGGATACGCAGTATTTT. It codes for CASMEGGRWDTQYF.

The CDR3 is CATGTYPNTGELFF. CDR3 nucleotide sequence: TGTGCCACTGGGACTTATCCGAACACCGGGGAGCTGTTTTTT. The chain couples TRBV7-9 to TRBJ2-2, with D tentatively TRBD2 (6 bases). Germline lookup yields CDR1 SEHNR and CDR2 FQNEAQ (reference sequence). V gave up 10 bases and J gave up 0 bases, with 12 bases separating them. The CDR3 contains 14 residues. The complete variable domain, with remaining parts taken from reference TRBV7-9 and TRBJ2-2, reads DTGVSQNPRHKITKRGQNVTFRCDPISEHNRLYWYRQTLGQGPEFLTYFQNEAQLEKSRLLSDRFSAERPKGSFSTLEIQRTEQGDSAMYLCATGTYPNTGELFFGEGSRLTVL.

The genes are TRBV7-2 and TRBJ2-3; TRBD1 matches at 11 bases. The V segment lost 5 bases and the J segment 1 base; nucleotides outside the gene matches: 5. The CDR3 is 16 amino acids. Germline loops: CDR1 SGHTA, CDR2 FQGNSA. As DNA, the CDR3 is TGTGCCAGCAGCCTACTGGGACAGGGGGGCACAGATACGCAGTATTTT. Translated, it gives CASSLLGQGGTDTQYF.

The rearrangement joins TRBV9 to TRBJ2-3; TRBD2 agrees at 7 bases. In germline, CDR1 is SGDLS, CDR2 YYNGEE. The CDR3 is 14 residues long. With 0 bases clipped from V and 5 bases from J, the junction kept 3 bases outside the gene matches. The CDR3 loop is CASSVVGGGDTQYF. CDR3 sequence (DNA): TGTGCCAGCAGCGTAGTTGGGGGGGGAGATACGCAGTATTTT.

The V and J genes are TRBV4-2 and TRBJ2-7; possible D gene TRBD1, 5 bases. The J call could be wrong; TRBJ2-5 is a better fit for the DNA end. CDR1 is LGHNA, CDR2 YNFKEQ, per germline. This CDR3 region has 14 residues. The DNA for the CDR3 is TGTGCCAGCAGCCAAGACGGACATGAGGAGACCCAGTACTTC. Translated: CASSQDGHEETQYF.

The chain combines TRBV29-1 with TRBJ2-7; D might be TRBD1 (6 bases). This CDR3 spans 16 amino acids. CDR1 and CDR2 from the germline V gene are SQVTM and ANQGSEA. V gave up 3 bases and J gave up 2 bases, with 20 bases separating them. CDR3: CSVDSYTSGATYEQYF. The CDR3, as DNA: TGCAGCGTTGATTCCTACACCTCAGGGGCTACCTACGAGCAGTACTTC.

This chain connects TRBV29-1 to TRBJ2-2; a weak D match, TRBD2 (7 bases). V lost 6 bases and J lost 2, with 13 bases in between. The CDR3 loop spans 14 amino acids. The germline V gene encodes CDR1 SQVTM and CDR2 ANQGSEA. CDR3 protein: CSVWGGANTGELFF. The CDR3 DNA is TGCAGCGTCTGGGGGGGGGCTAACACCGGGGAGCTGTTTTTT.

As regards this clonotype: Mismatch with germline at one junction end may stem from a read error. The rearrangement links TRBV27 to TRBJ1-2; 8 bases fit TRBD1. The germline V gene encodes CDR1 MNHEY and CDR2 SMNVEV (reference sequence). The CDR3 extends over 15 amino acids. Here the CDR3 reads CVSSWLTGGAYGYTF. CDR3 DNA sequence: TGTGTCAGCAGTTGGCTTACAGGGGGGGCCTATGGCTACACCTTC.

The V and J genes are TRBV6-6 and TRBJ1-2, with D hard to call. Germline CDR1 reads MNHNY; CDR2 reads SVGAGI (reference sequence). V dropped 2 bases and J dropped 4 bases, with 11 bases sitting between them. The CDR3 loop spans 14 amino acids. CDR3 protein: CASSYPGAGYGYTF. The CDR3 DNA sequence: TGTGCCAGCAGTTACCCGGGCGCAGGCTATGGCTACACCTTC.

The chain employs TRBV12-3 or TRBV12-4 and TRBJ2-3, with a weak D call TRBD1 (5 bases). The CDR3 covers 14 residues. Between the trimmed V and J ends, which lost 7 bases and 5 bases, there was a span of 16 bases. The CDR3 region has the DNA TGTGCCAGCACCGCGGACACTTTCATAGATACGCAGTATTTT. Translating it yields CASTADTFIDTQYF.

A few counts support this clonotype. V usage is TRBV13 and J usage is TRBJ2-2, with 10 positions matching TRBD2. Per the germline V gene, CDR1 is PRHDT and CDR2 is FYEKMQ (reference sequence). J gave up 7 bases and V 5 bases, and 10 bases lay outside the gene matches. CDR3 length equals 16 residues. CDR3 sequence: CASSTSSGGFDGELFF. DNA for the CDR3: TGTGCCAGCAGCACCTCTAGCGGGGGTTTCGACGGGGAGCTGTTTTTT.

This clonotype was recorded once. The chain recombines TRBV6-1 with TRBJ2-3, with TRBD1 as a possible D gene (5 bases). Germline CDR1 and CDR2: MNHNS and SASEGT. This CDR3 region has 15 residues. With 5 bases removed from V and 2 bases from J, the gap between germline ends came to 14 bases. The CDR3 reads CASSKGLGHTDTQYF. The DNA for the CDR3 is TGTGCCAGCAGTAAAGGCTTGGGGCACACAGATACGCAGTATTTT.

This rearrangement joins TRBV29-1 to TRBJ2-3, with a possible D match to TRBD2 (5 bases). This CDR3 region has 10 residues. Germline-derived CDR1 and CDR2 are SQVTM and ANQGSEA. The V end lost 7 bases, the J end lost 8 bases, and 10 bases lay between the germline ends. CDR3 coding DNA: TGCAGCGCCGGGGATGGTACGCAGTATTTT. Translated, it gives CSAGDGTQYF.

The genes are TRBV30 and TRBJ2-5; D may be TRBD1 (7 bases). Deletions cut 3 bases from V and 5 bases from J, with 13 bases between. This CDR3 has 13 residues. Germline V CDR1 and CDR2: GTSNPN, SVGIG (reference sequence). Here the CDR3 DNA reads TGTGCCTGGAGATCAGGGGGAGGTGAGACCCAGTACTTC. This sequence encodes CAWRSGGGETQYF.